These 15 T cell receptor beta chains were sequenced from one sample in a study of blood T cell repertoires in COVID-19. Measured with immunoSEQ multiplex PCR; TCRdb has only the in-frame clones, and not every one. The sample lists around 70,000 clones, about nine tenths seen once, with 8% to 10% in the top ten. The sequenced sample consisted of peripheral blood. Every receptor here comes from a human donor in a cohort sampled during active COVID-19.

The V and J genes are TRBV5-1 and TRBJ2-7; a possible D gene is TRBD2 (5 bases). This CDR3 is built from 15 residues. The germline V and J ends were trimmed by 0 bases and 4 bases, with 14 bases remaining between them. The V gene's germline CDR1 is SGHRS and CDR2 YFSETQ. The CDR3 DNA sequence: TGCGCCAGCAGCTTGGCGGCCCCCGAGCGGTACGAGCAGTACTTC. It is translated as CASSLAAPERYEQYF.

The J gene is TRBJ2-5, the V gene TRBV4-1; 8 bases match TRBD1. The CDR3 contains 15 residues. Germline assignment: CDR1 MGHRA and CDR2 YSYEKL. J lost 4 bases, V lost 4 bases, and 8 bases had no gene match. For the CDR3, the DNA is TGCGCCAGCAGCCCCGGAAGGACAGGGCTAGAGACCCAGTACTTC. This sequence encodes CASSPGRTGLETQYF.

J is TRBJ2-1 and V is TRBV27; 9 bases map to TRBD1. The CDR3 covers 18 residues. The germline CDR1 and CDR2 sequences are MNHEY and SMNVEV (reference sequence). V lost 4 bases and J lost 2; bases outside the gene matches: 12. CDR3 bases: TGTGCCAGCAGTTGGAAGGGACAGGGAAATTGGGCCTACAATGAGCAGTTCTTC. Its translation: CASSWKGQGNWAYNEQFF.

The chain carries TRBV7-9 and TRBJ1-3; D is possibly TRBD1 (6 bases). Germline V CDR1 and CDR2: SEHNR, FQNEAQ (reference sequence). This CDR3 has 15 residues. V was clipped by 2 bases and J by 1 base, with 9 bases between them. CDR3 bases: TGTGCCAGCAGCTTACAGGACAGTTCTGGAAACACCATATATTTT. Translation: CASSLQDSSGNTIYF.

The count of this clone is one. The chain couples TRBV27 to TRBJ1-4; 9 bases match TRBD1. This CDR3 has 13 residues. Unmatched junction bases numbered 3, after V lost 6 bases and J lost 7 bases. The germline V gene encodes CDR1 MNHEY and CDR2 SMNVEV (reference sequence). In DNA, the CDR3 is TGTGCCAGCAGAGACAGGGGGGTTGAAAAACTGTTTTTT. It codes for CASRDRGVEKLFF.

The rearrangement links TRBV6-6 to TRBJ2-5; D call uncertain. CDR1 MNHNY and CDR2 SVGAGI come from the germline V gene (reference sequence). The length of the CDR3 is 13 residues. With 0 bases removed from V and 3 bases from J, the gap between germline ends came to 5 bases. The CDR3 DNA reads TGTGCCAGCAGTTACTCCCCCGAAGAGACCCAGTACTTC. Residues: CASSYSPEETQYF.

CDR3 residues: CASSIRGFPQETQYF. The CDR3 DNA sequence: TGTGCCAGCAGCATTAGAGGGTTTCCCCAAGAGACCCAGTACTTC. J is TRBJ2-5 and V is TRBV7-2; perhaps TRBD2 as D (5 bases). This CDR3 has 15 amino acids. V was shortened by 5 bases and J by 1 base, with 14 bases between the two germline ends. Germline V gives CDR1 SGHTA, CDR2 FQGNSA.

This clone was found once. The chain uses TRBV6-6 and TRBJ2-7; TRBD2 matches at 13 bases. V trimming: 6 bases; J trimming: 5 bases; junction bases outside the gene matches: 1. CDR3 size: 13 residues. Germline V CDR1 and CDR2: MNHNY, SVGAGI (reference sequence). CDR3 amino acids: CASRGLAGDEQYF. CDR3 bases: TGTGCCAGCAGAGGACTAGCGGGAGACGAGCAGTACTTC.

This sequence joins TRBV7-2 and TRBJ2-3, with 10 bases identical to TRBD2. With V trimmed by 1 base and J by 3 bases, 10 bases remained unmatched. The CDR3 is 18 residues long. Germline lookup yields CDR1 SGHTA and CDR2 FQGNSA. The CDR3 loop is CASSLVRSGRAETDTQYF. CDR3 coding DNA: TGTGCCAGCAGCTTAGTGCGGAGCGGGAGGGCCGAAACAGATACGCAGTATTTT.

The chain recombines TRBV7-9 with TRBJ2-5; 12 nucleotides agree with TRBD1. This CDR3 is built from 16 residues. CDR1 is SEHNR, CDR2 FQNEAQ, per germline (reference sequence). V shed 5 bases and J 7 bases; nucleotides not matched to a gene: 11. CDR3 sequence reads: CASSPPGQGALGTQYF. The CDR3 nucleotides are TGTGCCAGCAGCCCACCGGGACAGGGGGCTTTGGGGACCCAGTACTTC.

The V and J genes are TRBV12-3 or TRBV12-4 and TRBJ2-5; TRBD1 agrees at 8 bases. The CDR3 extends over 13 amino acids. V lost 8 bases, J lost 4 bases, and 6 bases stayed unmatched. This CDR3 reads CASQTGVRETQYF. Written as DNA, the CDR3 is TGTGCCAGCCAGACAGGGGTGAGAGAGACCCAGTACTTC.

The chain links TRBV9 to TRBJ2-3, with D perhaps TRBD1 (5 bases). The CDR3 has 15 amino acids. Trimming removed 0 bases from V and 2 bases from J, with 10 bases in between. Germline V gives CDR1 SGDLS, CDR2 YYNGEE. This CDR3 is CASSVEGRDTDTQYF. The DNA of the CDR3 is TGTGCCAGCAGCGTAGAGGGCAGGGACACAGATACGCAGTATTTT.

J is TRBJ2-7 and V is TRBV7-6, with D perhaps matching TRBD1 (5 bases). V was cut by 2 bases and J by 2 bases, with 13 bases left in between. Germline CDR1 SGHVS, CDR2 FNYEAQ. CDR3 length: 15 amino acids. The chain's CDR3 is CASSLSLGPTYEQYF. CDR3 coding DNA: TGTGCCAGCAGCTTATCACTGGGGCCAACCTACGAGCAGTACTTC.

This chain connects TRBV5-8 to TRBJ2-7; D remains unclear. CDR1 is SGHTS, CDR2 YDEGEE, per germline. Trimming shortened V by 0 bases and J by 2 bases, and 3 bases separated the two germline ends. CDR3 length: 12 amino acids. Written as DNA, the CDR3 is TGTGCCAGCAGCTTGGTCACCTACGAGCAGTACTTC. Translating it yields CASSLVTYEQYF.

The chain carries TRBV19 and TRBJ1-4; 9 bases align to TRBD1. Trimming removed 5 bases from V and 5 bases from J; junction bases left unmatched: 6. Per germline, CDR1 LNHDA and CDR2 SQIVND (reference sequence). The CDR3 spans 15 residues. The CDR3 reads CASSVKGQGNEKLFF. The CDR3 DNA reads as TGTGCCAGTAGTGTCAAAGGACAGGGGAATGAAAAACTGTTTTTT.